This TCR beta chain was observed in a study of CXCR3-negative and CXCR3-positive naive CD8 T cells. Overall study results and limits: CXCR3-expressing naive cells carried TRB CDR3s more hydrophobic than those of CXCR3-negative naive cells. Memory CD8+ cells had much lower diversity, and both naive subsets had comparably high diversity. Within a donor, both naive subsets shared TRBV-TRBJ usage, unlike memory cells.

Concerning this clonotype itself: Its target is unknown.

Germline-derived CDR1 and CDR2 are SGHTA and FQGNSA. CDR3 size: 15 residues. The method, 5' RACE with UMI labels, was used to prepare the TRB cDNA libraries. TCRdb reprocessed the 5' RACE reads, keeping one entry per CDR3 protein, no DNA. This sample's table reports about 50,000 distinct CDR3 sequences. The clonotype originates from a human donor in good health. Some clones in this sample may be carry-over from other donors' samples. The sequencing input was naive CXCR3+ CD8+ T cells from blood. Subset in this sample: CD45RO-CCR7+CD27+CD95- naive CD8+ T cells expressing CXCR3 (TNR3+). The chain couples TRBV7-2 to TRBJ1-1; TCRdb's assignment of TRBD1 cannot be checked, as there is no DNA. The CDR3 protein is CASTSGQGRNTEAFF.